These 9 T cell receptor beta chains came from one sample sequenced in a study of T cells in Graves' hyperthyroidism and ophthalmopathy. TCR beta CDR3 sequences were amplified from RNA transcripts. First-round RT-PCR targeting the TCR CDR3 was performed with the HTBI primer set. TCRdb fed the multiplex PCR reads into MiXCR, producing one record per CDR3 protein. This sample yields about 700,000 distinct CDR3 sequences, of which about 15% are seen a single time; roughly 10% belongs to the top ten. Sequenced material: blood. The receptor source for this set is a woman aged 18-29 years with Graves' hyperthyroidism.

A word on this clonotype: With a much larger clone just one base away, this may be a read error. This chain connects TRBV3-1 to TRBJ2-1, with 11 nucleotides matching TRBD1. The CDR3 totals 15 residues. Germline V gives CDR1 LGHDT, CDR2 YNNKEL (reference sequence). J lost 10 bases, V lost 1 base, and 6 bases had no gene match. This CDR3 is CASSQVRTGGHEQFF. CDR3 DNA: TGTGCCAGCAGCCAAGTAAGGACAGGGGGCCACGAGCAGTTCTTC.

This clonotype has just a few counts. The rearrangement joins TRBV29-1 to TRBJ2-1, with D perhaps TRBD2 (5 bases). Germline V gene sequence: CDR1 SQVTM, CDR2 ANQGSEA. The CDR3 contains 15 residues. V lost 4 bases, J lost 7 bases, and 20 bases lay in between. The CDR3 coding sequence is TGCAGCGTTGCATCGGGGAAAGGTCGCCCAAATGAGCAGTTCTTC. This codes for CSVASGKGRPNEQFF.

The chain has TRBV29-1 and TRBJ2-1; possibly TRBD1 or TRBD2 for D (5 bases each). Germline-derived CDR1 and CDR2 are SQVTM and ANQGSEA. The ends were cut back, 6 bases at V and 5 bases at J, with 20 bases in the middle. The CDR3 is made up of 15 amino acids. CDR3: CSVDYTSQQDNEQFF. The CDR3 nucleotides read TGCAGCGTCGATTATACTAGTCAACAGGACAATGAGCAGTTCTTC.

This clonotype has ten or more counts. This chain joins TRBV11-2 and TRBJ2-7, with D tentatively TRBD1 (5 bases). The CDR3 loop spans 14 amino acids. V was shortened by 7 bases and J by 5 bases, with 18 bases between the two germline ends. The germline CDR1 and CDR2 sequences are SGHAT and FQNNGV. The CDR3 region has the DNA TGTGCCAGCATCCCCCCCGCAGGGAAAGACGAGCAGTACTTC. Its translation: CASIPPAGKDEQYF.

This rearrangement joins TRBV5-4 to TRBJ2-2, with 10 bases lining up with TRBD1. This CDR3 is built from 15 residues. V was clipped by 0 bases and J by 14 bases; unmatched bases: 10. From germline, CDR1 is SGHNT and CDR2 YYREEE (reference sequence). The CDR3 protein is CASSLAGQGSGRLFF. In DNA, the CDR3 is TGTGCCAGCAGCTTGGCGGGACAGGGGTCGGGGAGACTGTTTTTT.

This clonotype has at least ten counts. This chain links TRBV7-9 with TRBJ2-1; TRBD1 might be the D (6 bases). The CDR3 spans 16 residues. Trimming cost V 4 bases and J 3 bases, with 16 bases left between them. Germline V CDR1 and CDR2: SEHNR, FQNEAQ (reference sequence). The CDR3 bases are TGTGCCAGCAGCTCAATAAGGGACAAAGACTACAATGAGCAGTTCTTC. Encoded protein: CASSSIRDKDYNEQFF.

This clonotype was counted many times. The chain joins TRBV7-2 to TRBJ2-3, with D possibly matching TRBD2 (6 bases). The V end was cut by 5 bases, the J end by 4 bases, with 13 bases between. Germline V lookup: CDR1 SGHTA, CDR2 FQGNSA. This CDR3 is built from 14 residues. CDR3 region: CASSREGGADTQYF. In DNA form, the CDR3 reads TGTGCCAGCAGCCGCGAGGGAGGTGCAGATACGCAGTATTTT.

V usage is TRBV28 and J usage is TRBJ2-7; tentative D call: TRBD1 (6 bases). Germline assignment: CDR1 MDHEN and CDR2 SYDVKM. V lost 1 base, J lost 1 base, and 14 bases lay in between. The length of the CDR3 is 16 residues. CDR3 sequence: CASSLSLGAPSYEQYF. As DNA, the CDR3 is TGTGCCAGCAGTTTATCTTTGGGGGCGCCATCCTACGAGCAGTACTTC.

Written as DNA, the CDR3 is TGCAGTGCTGCTACCGGGACAGGGGGCGGAAATGAGCAGTTCTTC. Protein: CSAATGTGGGNEQFF. The rearrangement joins TRBV20-1 to TRBJ2-1, with 12 bases matching TRBD1. There are 15 residues in the CDR3. Per the germline V gene, CDR1 is DFQATT and CDR2 is SNEGSKA (reference sequence). V was pared by 5 bases and J by 7 bases, with 9 bases of the junction left unmatched.